Each of the 27 T cell receptor beta chains below was sequenced from the same sample in a study of blood T cell repertoires in COVID-19 (TCRdb year 2020). The receptor library was made with the immunoSEQ multiplex PCR assay. TCRdb provides this immuneACCESS table in a form limited to in-frame rearrangements. Some clones are lacking; in checked studies, under half of them reflect an unresolved V gene, and why the rest are absent is not known. The table for this sample lists around 270,000 clones; around nine tenths of them were counted only once. The ten most abundant clones make up around a tenth of the sample. The sample consisted of peripheral blood. Every receptor here comes from a man in his forties who had recovered from COVID-19.

This clone came up a few times. The chain recombines TRBV19 with TRBJ1-2; weak D call: TRBD1 (5 bases). V lost 7 bases and J lost 2, with 11 bases in between. Per the germline V gene, CDR1 is LNHDA and CDR2 is SQIVND (reference sequence). There are 13 residues in the CDR3. CDR3 sequence reads: CASTLTENYGYTF. In DNA, the CDR3 is TGTGCCAGTACCTTGACAGAGAACTATGGCTACACCTTC.

The gene calls are TRBV18 and TRBJ1-1; perhaps TRBD1 as D (5 bases). CDR3 length: 15 residues. Germline V gene sequence: CDR1 KGHSH, CDR2 LQKENI. The germline V and J ends were trimmed by 2 bases and 4 bases, with 14 bases remaining between them. CDR3: CASSPKEVGATEAFF. CDR3 bases: TGTGCCAGCTCACCAAAAGAGGTAGGGGCCACTGAAGCTTTCTTT.

This chain uses TRBV12-5 with TRBJ1-5; TRBD1 agrees at 7 bases. J was trimmed by 4 bases and V by 6 bases; bases with no gene match: 6. Germline V gene lookup returns CDR1 LGHNT and CDR2 FRNRAP. The CDR3 contains 14 residues. The CDR3 spells CASGEGQINQPQHF. The CDR3 coding sequence is TGTGCTAGTGGGGAGGGACAGATAAATCAGCCCCAGCATTTT.

This sequence joins TRBV6-6 and TRBJ2-7; 10 bases line up with TRBD1. Germline-derived CDR1 and CDR2 are MNHNY and SVGAGI (reference sequence). V lost 5 bases, J lost 6 bases, and 10 bases stayed unmatched. The CDR3 extends over 15 amino acids. The CDR3 loop reads CASSTGTGVFTEQYF. CDR3 nucleotides: TGTGCCAGCAGTACCGGGACAGGGGTTTTTACCGAGCAGTACTTC.

This clone showed up just once. The J gene is TRBJ2-7, the V gene TRBV25-1; possible D gene TRBD2, 5 bases. From germline, CDR1 is MGHDK and CDR2 SYGVNS. The V end lost 3 bases, the J end lost 3 bases, and 12 bases lay between the germline ends. This CDR3 has 14 amino acids. The CDR3 nucleotides are TGTGCCAGCAGTGAGTTGGGAGCCCGCTACGAGCAGTACTTC. This sequence encodes CASSELGARYEQYF.

V is TRBV3-1 (or the pseudogene TRBV3-2) and J is TRBJ2-5, with TRBD1 matching 7 bases. The germline CDR1 and CDR2 sequences are LGHDT and YNNKEL (reference sequence). The CDR3 covers 15 residues. The V segment lost 2 bases and the J segment 4 bases; nucleotides outside the gene matches: 7. CDR3 in amino acids: CASSQSRGQGETQYF. As DNA, the CDR3 is TGTGCCAGCAGCCAATCGAGGGGGCAGGGAGAGACCCAGTACTTC.

This clone was seen a few times. The chain joins TRBV6-5 to TRBJ2-7, with D perhaps TRBD2 (5 bases). V was clipped by 3 bases and J by 3 bases, with 12 bases between them. Germline CDR1 reads MNHEY; CDR2 reads SVGAGI. This CDR3 comprises 14 residues. CDR3 protein: CASSYRSDRYEQYF. CDR3 DNA: TGTGCCAGCAGTTATCGTAGCGACCGCTACGAGCAGTACTTC.

The J gene is TRBJ1-1, the V gene TRBV19, with a weak D call TRBD1 (5 bases). V lost 1 base and J lost 4, with 10 bases in between. Germline loops: CDR1 LNHDA, CDR2 SQIVND (reference sequence). The CDR3 sequence is 14 residues long. DNA for the CDR3: TGTGCCAGTAGTATAGTAGGGGTGGGCACTGAAGCTTTCTTT. Its translation: CASSIVGVGTEAFF.

The V gene is TRBV7-9, the J gene TRBJ2-1, with 9 bases aligning to TRBD1. The CDR3 loop spans 17 amino acids. Trimming at V came to 1 base and at J to 4 bases, leaving 8 bases not matched to a gene. From germline, CDR1 is SEHNR and CDR2 FQNEAQ (reference sequence). The chain's CDR3 is CASSLVGQGITYNEQFF. In DNA, the CDR3 is TGTGCCAGCAGCTTAGTTGGACAGGGGATCACATACAATGAGCAGTTCTTC.

The rearrangement links TRBV4-2 to TRBJ1-6, with TRBD1 identical over 8 bases. V lost 0 bases and J lost 1; bases outside the gene matches: 2. CDR3 size: 17 residues. The germline V gene encodes CDR1 LGHNA and CDR2 YNFKEQ. For the CDR3, the DNA is TGTGCCAGCAGCCAAGATTGGACAGGGTCCTATAATTCACCCCTCCACTTT. Its translation: CASSQDWTGSYNSPLHF.

The V call is TRBV19, the J call TRBJ1-3; unclear D gene. The germline V and J ends were trimmed by 7 bases and 0 bases, with 16 bases remaining between them. Germline V gene data show CDR1 as LNHDA and CDR2 as SQIVND (reference sequence). CDR3 length: 16 amino acids. The CDR3 protein is CASTLVWGDSGNTIYF. The CDR3 region has the DNA TGTGCCAGTACCCTGGTGTGGGGAGACTCTGGAAACACCATATATTTT.

The rearrangement links TRBV27 to TRBJ2-7, with D perhaps matching TRBD1 (6 bases). Germline values: CDR1 MNHEY, CDR2 SMNVEV (reference sequence). The length of the CDR3 is 12 residues. V lost 6 bases and J lost 4, with 10 bases in between. The CDR3 protein is CASSLTGYEQYF. The CDR3 DNA reads TGTGCCAGCAGCCTGACAGGATACGAGCAGTACTTC.

The chain combines TRBV30 with TRBJ1-5; TRBD1 matches at 8 bases. The CDR3 has 19 residues. J gave up 0 bases and V 2 bases, and 15 bases lay outside the gene matches. CDR1 and CDR2 from the germline V gene are GTSNPN and SVGIG (reference sequence). This CDR3 reads CAWSWGGQEINNSNQPQHF. In DNA form, the CDR3 reads TGTGCCTGGAGTTGGGGGGGACAGGAGATAAATAATAGCAATCAGCCCCAGCATTTT.

The J gene is TRBJ2-7, the V gene TRBV9, with 9 bases matching TRBD2. J gave up 5 bases and V 0 bases, and 6 bases lay outside the gene matches. The CDR3 is made up of 15 amino acids. Looked up from germline, CDR1 is SGDLS and CDR2 is YYNGEE. This CDR3 is CASSVAAGGPNEQYF. CDR3 DNA: TGTGCCAGCAGCGTAGCAGCGGGAGGTCCCAACGAGCAGTACTTC.

The sample holds a few counts of this clone. The gene calls are TRBV7-2 and TRBJ1-5; 10 bases are a match to TRBD1. In germline, CDR1 is SGHTA, CDR2 FQGNSA. After removal of 6 bases from V and 7 bases from J, the junction contained 12 bases not matched to a gene. This CDR3 contains 16 residues. The CDR3 coding sequence is TGTGCCAGCAGTATAGCCGGGACAGGGGTTAGGCAGCCCCAGCATTTT. This gives the protein CASSIAGTGVRQPQHF.

In its sample, this clone was seen once. The chain carries TRBV3-1 (or the pseudogene TRBV3-2) and TRBJ1-2; maybe TRBD1 (6 bases). The germline gives CDR1 LGHDT, CDR2 YNNKEL (reference sequence). Between the trimmed V and J ends, which lost 1 base and 5 bases, there was a span of 17 bases. The CDR3 has 16 residues. The CDR3 loop is CASSQGQGRQSYGYTF. The CDR3 DNA sequence: TGTGCCAGCAGCCAAGGTCAGGGGCGACAATCGTATGGCTACACCTTC.

V is TRBV27 and J is TRBJ2-5; no reliable D call. The germline V gene encodes CDR1 MNHEY and CDR2 SMNVEV (reference sequence). V shed 0 bases and J shed 0 bases, with 20 bases lying between them. The CDR3 has 19 residues. The DNA for the CDR3 is TGTGCCAGCAGTTTATCCCCCATCGGCCGGAGAACAAACCAAGAGACCCAGTACTTC. Encoded protein: CASSLSPIGRRTNQETQYF.

This chain connects TRBV6-5 to TRBJ1-1; TRBD1 aligns across 8 bases. Looked up from germline, CDR1 is MNHEY and CDR2 is SVGAGI. Trimming removed 9 bases from V and 1 base from J; junction bases left unmatched: 10. CDR3 length: 15 residues. DNA of the CDR3: TGTGCCAGTTCCCTCGGGACAGGAACGAACACTGAAGCTTTCTTT. As protein: CASSLGTGTNTEAFF.

Only a few counts were recorded for this clone. J is TRBJ2-3 and V is TRBV6-4; 8 positions match TRBD1. The CDR3 is made up of 16 amino acids. The junction had 10 bases not matched to a gene; V was cut back by 4 bases and J by 4 bases. Looked up from germline, CDR1 is MRHNA and CDR2 is SNTAGT. In DNA form, the CDR3 reads TGTGCCAGCAGTGGCTCGACAGGGGCCGGGGCAGATACGCAGTATTTT. It encodes CASSGSTGAGADTQYF.

This clone has more than one count but fewer than ten. This chain links TRBV12-3 or TRBV12-4 with TRBJ1-2, with a tentative D call TRBD1 (6 bases). Trimming stripped 7 bases from V and 4 bases from J, with 10 bases between. CDR3 length equals 12 residues. The DNA for the CDR3 is TGTGCCAGCATTCAGGGGTTCTATGGCTACACCTTC. Translated, it gives CASIQGFYGYTF.

The chain is built from TRBV5-1 and TRBJ2-3, with TRBD2 as a possible D gene (6 bases). The CDR3 is 14 residues long. Germline V gene lookup returns CDR1 SGHRS and CDR2 YFSETQ. Trimming left V 2 bases short and J 0 bases short, with 7 bases between. The CDR3, as DNA: TGCGCCAGCAGCTTTAGCGGTAGCACAGATACGCAGTATTTT. It codes for CASSFSGSTDTQYF. The whole variable domain, remainder taken from reference TRBV5-1 and TRBJ2-3, is KAGVTQTPRYLIKTRGQQVTLSCSPISGHRSVSWYQQTPGQGLQFLFEYFSETQRNKGNFPGRFSGRQFSNSRSEMNVSTLELGDSALYLCASSFSGSTDTQYFGPGTRLTVL.

This chain uses TRBV19 with TRBJ2-7; D uncertain. CDR1 is LNHDA, CDR2 SQIVND, per germline (reference sequence). Trimming left V 2 bases short and J 2 bases short, with 7 bases between. The CDR3 is 13 amino acids. The CDR3 region has the DNA TGTGCCAGTAGTATACATAGTACCTACGAGCAGTACTTC. This gives the protein CASSIHSTYEQYF.

This clone was detected once. This rearrangement joins TRBV2 to TRBJ2-3; a weak D match, TRBD1 (6 bases). The CDR3 spans 14 residues. V was pared by 6 bases and J by 3 bases, with 13 bases between. Germline V gene data show CDR1 as SNHLY and CDR2 as FYNNEI. The CDR3 nucleotides read TGTGCCAGCAGGGAGACAGGATGGACAGATACGCAGTATTTT. It is translated as CASRETGWTDTQYF.

The J gene is TRBJ1-4, the V gene TRBV4-1; a weak D match, TRBD1 (5 bases). The germline CDR1 and CDR2 sequences are MGHRA and YSYEKL. The CDR3 runs 16 residues. The V end was cut by 1 base, the J end by 0 bases, with 9 bases between. The CDR3 DNA follows: TGCGCCAGCAGCCAAGCAGGGTTTGCAACTAATGAAAAACTGTTTTTT. As protein: CASSQAGFATNEKLFF.

This CDR3 reads CASSYSKSGGTDTQYF. As DNA, the CDR3 is TGTGCCAGCAGTTACTCGAAAAGCGGGGGCACAGATACGCAGTATTTT. The genes are TRBV6-6 and TRBJ2-3, with 7 bases that match TRBD2. The CDR3 spans 16 residues. J lost 1 base, V lost 0 bases, and 4 bases had no gene match. Germline loops: CDR1 MNHNY, CDR2 SVGAGI (reference sequence).

This clone was seen many times. V and J are TRBV2 and TRBJ1-6; D might be TRBD1 (5 bases). The V and J ends lost 3 bases and 7 bases respectively, with 16 bases between them. CDR3 length: 16 amino acids. In germline, CDR1 is SNHLY, CDR2 FYNNEI. The DNA for the CDR3 is TGTGCCAGCAGTGATATTGTAGGACAAATGAATTCACCCCTCCACTTT. Its translation is CASSDIVGQMNSPLHF.

The chain carries TRBV6-2 or TRBV6-3 and TRBJ1-1; 8 nucleotides agree with TRBD1. Germline V gives CDR1 MNHEY, CDR2 SVGEGT. This CDR3 comprises 13 residues. V trimming: 3 bases; J trimming: 11 bases; junction bases outside the gene matches: 8. In DNA form, the CDR3 reads TGTGCCAGCAGTTATTTAGTTCGGGACAGGGCTTTCTTT. It encodes CASSYLVRDRAFF.